Presented here are 18 T cell receptor beta chains from one specimen sequenced in a study of tumor-infiltrating lymphocytes in localized non-small cell lung cancer. Data came from immunoSEQ multiplex PCR; TCRdb stores just in-frame clones and leaves some out. Counted here are 9,500 to 15,000 clones, 70% to 90% occurring once; the ten biggest clones make up more than 8%. The source material was lung tumor tissue. Receptor source: a human donor with non-small cell lung cancer.

V gene TRBV11-2 combines with J gene TRBJ2-3; maybe TRBD2 (6 bases). Trimming took off 6 bases at V and 1 base at J, with 14 bases between the two ends. The germline gives CDR1 SGHAT, CDR2 FQNNGV. The CDR3 is 15 amino acids. In DNA form, the CDR3 reads TGTGCCAGCAGAGACGGGGGACGGGGCACAGATACGCAGTATTTT. Translated, it gives CASRDGGRGTDTQYF.

This chain links TRBV28 with TRBJ2-1, with 10 bases that match TRBD1. The CDR3 contains 15 residues. Germline trimming cut 3 bases from V and 7 bases from J; bases unmatched to any gene: 6. Germline V CDR1 and CDR2: MDHEN, SYDVKM. CDR3 DNA: TGTGCCAGCAGTTTCACCTGGACAGGGGGAAATGAGCAGTTCTTC. This translates into CASSFTWTGGNEQFF.

The gene calls are TRBV28 and TRBJ2-1; D call uncertain. Germline V gene data show CDR1 as MDHEN and CDR2 as SYDVKM. V lost 3 bases and J lost 10, with 13 bases in between. There are 13 residues in the CDR3. In DNA, the CDR3 is TGTGCCAGCAGTTTCTTGTTAACGGGCGAGCAGTTCTTC. Amino acid sequence: CASSFLLTGEQFF.

The rearrangement joins TRBV29-1 to TRBJ1-1; D gene unclear. This CDR3 contains 14 residues. CDR1 and CDR2 (germline): SQVTM, ANQGSEA. With 6 bases removed from V and 4 bases from J, the gap between germline ends came to 18 bases. CDR3 nucleotides: TGCAGCGTCGTCTGGCGGGTGGTTGGCACTGAAGCTTTCTTT. It specifies CSVVWRVVGTEAFF.

This clone was seen once. This sequence joins TRBV14 and TRBJ2-1; D remains ambiguous. The germline CDR1 and CDR2 sequences are SGHDN and FVKESK. V was clipped by 0 bases and J by 10 bases, with 13 bases between them. This CDR3 has 14 residues. As DNA, the CDR3 is TGTGCCAGCAGCCAAGAATCAGGTTTCGGGGAGCAGTTCTTC. It encodes CASSQESGFGEQFF.

The rearrangement links TRBV11-3 to TRBJ2-3; D not certain. Per germline, CDR1 SGHNT and CDR2 YENEEA. The CDR3 is made up of 13 amino acids. The germline V and J ends were trimmed by 1 base and 1 base, with 3 bases remaining between them. The DNA of the CDR3 is TGTGCCAGCAGCTTAGGCGGCACAGATACGCAGTATTTT. Amino acid sequence: CASSLGGTDTQYF.

This clone came up a few times. CDR3 loop: CASSPLGGRLQETQYF. DNA for the CDR3: TGTGCCAGCAGCCCGTTGGGGGGCAGATTGCAAGAGACCCAGTACTTC. This chain uses TRBV14 with TRBJ2-5, with D perhaps matching TRBD1 or TRBD2 (6 bases each). The CDR3 totals 16 residues. V lost 4 bases and J lost 2, with 17 bases in between. Germline CDR1 reads SGHDN; CDR2 reads FVKESK.

Sample share makes this clone medium-sized. V gene TRBV9 combines with J gene TRBJ2-4; 11 bases agree with TRBD2. CDR3 size: 16 residues. Trimming at V came to 4 bases and at J to 8 bases, leaving 11 bases not matched to a gene. CDR1 is SGDLS and CDR2 is YYNGEE in the germline V gene. The CDR3: CASSPGTSGGGDIQYF. CDR3 coding DNA: TGTGCCAGCAGCCCCGGGACTAGCGGAGGGGGAGACATTCAGTACTTC.

This chain joins TRBV7-9 and TRBJ2-4, with TRBD1 identical over 9 bases. The CDR3 sequence is 13 residues long. The V and J ends lost 7 bases and 6 bases, in that order; junction bases with no gene match: 4. CDR1 and CDR2 (germline): SEHNR, FQNEAQ (reference sequence). The chain's CDR3 is CASNPGQGNIQYF. CDR3 bases: TGTGCCAGCAACCCGGGACAGGGAAACATTCAGTACTTC.

The chain links TRBV14 to TRBJ2-3; maybe TRBD2 (5 bases). Germline assignment: CDR1 SGHDN and CDR2 FVKESK. The CDR3 totals 14 residues. The V and J ends lost 4 bases and 0 bases respectively, with 8 bases between them. The CDR3 protein is CASSPRTSTDTQYF. In nucleotides, the CDR3 is TGTGCCAGCAGCCCACGGACTAGCACAGATACGCAGTATTTT.

V gene TRBV29-1 combines with J gene TRBJ2-1, with 10 bases aligning to TRBD2. From germline, CDR1 is SQVTM and CDR2 ANQGSEA. J was trimmed by 14 bases and V by 3 bases; bases with no gene match: 10. This CDR3 is 13 amino acids long. The CDR3 bases are TGCAGCGTTGAGTTAGAGCGGGAGGGCCGTAAGTTCTTC. As protein: CSVELEREGRKFF.

This sequence joins TRBV5-4 and TRBJ2-7, with D possibly being TRBD1 (6 bases). Trimming pared 0 bases from V and 4 bases from J, leaving 17 bases between. The CDR3 loop spans 16 amino acids. Germline loops: CDR1 SGHNT, CDR2 YYREEE (reference sequence). CDR3 amino acids: CASSLAGTSRGYEQYF. In nucleotides, the CDR3 is TGTGCCAGCAGCTTGGCCGGGACATCCCGCGGGTACGAGCAGTACTTC.

The V gene is TRBV14, the J gene TRBJ2-5; D is unresolved. CDR1 SGHDN and CDR2 FVKESK come from the germline V gene. CDR3 length: 11 amino acids. V was trimmed by 0 bases and J by 13 bases, leaving 9 bases between them. CDR3 loop: CASSQDTVVYF. The CDR3 DNA is TGTGCCAGCAGCCAAGATACCGTCGTGTACTTC. The variable domain in full, with the rest retrieved from reference TRBV14 and TRBJ2-5, is EAGVTQFPSHSVIEKGQTVTLRCDPISGHDNLYWYRRVMGKEIKFLLHFVKESKQDESGMPNNRFLAERTGGTYSTLKVQPAELEDSGVYFCASSQDTVVYFGPGTRLLVL.

The chain links TRBV10-1 to TRBJ2-1; D may be TRBD1 or TRBD2 (6 bases each). The CDR3 is 12 amino acids. V shed 1 base and J shed 11 bases, with 9 bases lying between them. CDR1 and CDR2 (germline): WNHNN, SYGVQD (reference sequence). In DNA, the CDR3 is TGCGCCAGCAGTGAGTTGGGGGGCAAGCAGTTCTTC. It specifies CASSELGGKQFF.

The rearrangement joins TRBV6-4 to TRBJ1-1; D possibly corresponds to TRBD1 (5 bases). The V gene's germline CDR1 is MRHNA and CDR2 SNTAGT. This CDR3 spans 13 amino acids. Trimming shortened V by 4 bases and J by 4 bases, and 10 bases separated the two germline ends. Here the CDR3 reads CASSVMGGTEAFF. Here the CDR3 DNA reads TGTGCCAGCAGTGTTATGGGGGGCACTGAAGCTTTCTTT.

The rearrangement uses TRBV7-8 and TRBJ2-6, with D unclear. Trimming removed 1 base from V and 9 bases from J, with 7 bases in between. The CDR3 has 13 amino acids. Germline-derived CDR1 and CDR2 are SGHVS and FQNEAQ. Here the CDR3 DNA reads TGTGCCAGCAGCTTAGTTACAGACAACGTCCTGACTTTC. This translates into CASSLVTDNVLTF.

V is TRBV10-2 and J is TRBJ2-7; 7 bases match TRBD1. The CDR3 covers 15 residues. The ends lost 0 bases at V and 2 bases at J; junction bases unmatched: 4. Germline V CDR1 and CDR2: WSHSY, SAAADI. CDR3: CASSESDGTAYEQYF. The CDR3 DNA reads TGCGCCAGCAGTGAGTCGGACGGGACAGCCTACGAGCAGTACTTC.

The V gene is TRBV5-1, the J gene TRBJ2-2; D is unresolved. Germline V CDR1 and CDR2: SGHRS, YFSETQ. Trimming stripped 1 base from V and 7 bases from J, with 5 bases between. CDR3 length: 12 residues. The CDR3 here is CASSLIDGELFF. DNA of the CDR3: TGCGCCAGCAGCTTGATCGACGGGGAGCTGTTTTTT. Drawing the rest from reference TRBV5-1 and TRBJ2-2, the complete variable domain is KAGVTQTPRYLIKTRGQQVTLSCSPISGHRSVSWYQQTPGQGLQFLFEYFSETQRNKGNFPGRFSGRQFSNSRSEMNVSTLELGDSALYLCASSLIDGELFFGEGSRLTVL.